This TCR beta chain is drawn from a study of T cell clonotyping in hematopoietic cell transplantation. Background on the study: Pretransplant recipient samples were taken after cytoreduction.

Study outcomes and limitations: Pathologically expanded recipient clonotypes increased progressively from day 30 to day 180 as diversity fell.

This clone was observed a single time. Its antigen is still unknown. TCRdb's copy holds only in-frame clones and misses some; the assay was immunoSEQ multiplex PCR. Among under 20,000 clones listed, 86% were seen once. Indicated time point: recipient sample about 28 days before transplant, after cytoreduction. This TCR was sampled from a man aged 50 or older with acute myeloid leukemia. Some clones in this sample may be carry-over from other donors' samples. This material consisted of peripheral blood mononuclear cells, taken before stem cell transplant.

The DNA of the CDR3 is TGCAGCGCCCTGGACACCAGGGATACGCAGTATTTT. The encoded protein is CSALDTRDTQYF. The chain recombines TRBV29-1 with TRBJ2-3; D perhaps matches TRBD1 (5 bases). In germline, CDR1 is SQVTM, CDR2 ANQGSEA. The V end was cut by 7 bases, the J end by 6 bases, with 14 bases between. This CDR3 is 12 amino acids long.